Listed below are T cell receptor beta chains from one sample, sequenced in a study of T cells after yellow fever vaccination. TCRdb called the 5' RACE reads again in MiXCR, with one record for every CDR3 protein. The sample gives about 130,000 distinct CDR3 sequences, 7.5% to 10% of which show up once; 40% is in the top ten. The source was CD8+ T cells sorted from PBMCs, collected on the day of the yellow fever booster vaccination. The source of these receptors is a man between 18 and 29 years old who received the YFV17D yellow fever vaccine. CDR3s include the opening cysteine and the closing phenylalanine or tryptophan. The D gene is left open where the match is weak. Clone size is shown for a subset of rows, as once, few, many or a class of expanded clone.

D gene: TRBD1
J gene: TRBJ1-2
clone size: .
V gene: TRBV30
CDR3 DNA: TGTGCCTGCGACAGGGGGATTCCCTATGGCTACACCTTC
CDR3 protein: CACDRGIPYGYTF

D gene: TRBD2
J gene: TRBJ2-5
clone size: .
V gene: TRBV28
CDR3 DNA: TGTGCCAGCAGTTTCCTAGCGGGGGGGCGAGGGCAAGAGACCCAGTACTTC
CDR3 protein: CASSFLAGGRGQETQYF

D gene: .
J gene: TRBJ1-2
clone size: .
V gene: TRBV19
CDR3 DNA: TGTGCCAGTAGTATTCCGGGAATCGGCTACACCTTC
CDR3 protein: CASSIPGIGYTF

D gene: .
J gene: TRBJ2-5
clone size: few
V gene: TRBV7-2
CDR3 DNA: TGTGCCAGCAGCTTAATCCGATACGCGGGGTCGGCTGAAGAGACCCAGTACTTC
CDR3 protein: CASSLIRYAGSAEETQYF

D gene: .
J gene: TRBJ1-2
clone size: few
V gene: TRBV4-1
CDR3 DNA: TGCGCCAGCAGCCAAGGGAACAATCAAGCCACCTTC
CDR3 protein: CASSQGNNQATF

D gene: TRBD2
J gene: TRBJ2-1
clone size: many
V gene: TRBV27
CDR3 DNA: TGTGCCAGCAGTTTAACCCTAGCGGGGGGGCTAGAGAATGAGCAGTTCTTC
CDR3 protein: CASSLTLAGGLENEQFF

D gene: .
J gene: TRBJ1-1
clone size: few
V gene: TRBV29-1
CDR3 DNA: TGCAGCGTTGAAACCGGACTGAACACTGAAGCTTTCTTT
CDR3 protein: CSVETGLNTEAFF

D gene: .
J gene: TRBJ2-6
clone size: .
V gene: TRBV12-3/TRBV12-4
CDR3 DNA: TGTGCCAGCAGATCTGGGGCCAACGTCCTGACTTTC
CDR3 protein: CASRSGANVLTF

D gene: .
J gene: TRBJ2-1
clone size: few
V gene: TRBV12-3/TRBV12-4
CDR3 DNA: TGTGCCAGCAGGCCCTTCGGCAATGAGCAGTTCTTC
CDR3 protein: CASRPFGNEQFF

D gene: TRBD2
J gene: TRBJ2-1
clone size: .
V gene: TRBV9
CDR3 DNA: TGTGCCAGCAGTCCCCCCCGGGGGGCGGGAGGTGAGCAGTTCTTC
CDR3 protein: CASSPPRGAGGEQFF

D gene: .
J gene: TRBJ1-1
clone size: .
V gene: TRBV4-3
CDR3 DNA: TGCGCCAGCAGCCGGCAGGACGATGGTAAAAGTGGCGCTGAAGCTTTCTTT
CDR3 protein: CASSRQDDGKSGAEAFF

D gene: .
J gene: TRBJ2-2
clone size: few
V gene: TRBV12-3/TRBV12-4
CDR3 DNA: TGTGCCTGCGACACCGGGGAGCTGTTTTTT
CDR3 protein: CACDTGELFF

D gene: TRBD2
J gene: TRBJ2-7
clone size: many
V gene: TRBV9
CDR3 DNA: TGTGCCAGCAGCGTAGGGGGCGGGGGCTACGAGCAGTACTTC
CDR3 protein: CASSVGGGGYEQYF

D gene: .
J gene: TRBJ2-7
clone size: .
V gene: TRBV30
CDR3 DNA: TGTGCCTGGAGTGTACTGAGGGATGGAGGTTACGAGCAGTACTTC
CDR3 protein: CAWSVLRDGGYEQYF

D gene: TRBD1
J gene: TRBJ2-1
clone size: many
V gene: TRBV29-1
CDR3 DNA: TGCAGCGTTGAAGATGGACAGGGGGTTTTGAATGAGCAGTTCTTC
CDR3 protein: CSVEDGQGVLNEQFF

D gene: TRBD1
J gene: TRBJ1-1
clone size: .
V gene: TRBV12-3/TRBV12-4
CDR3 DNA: TGTGCCAGCGAATTCGGACAGGGAGGCACTGAAGCTTTCTTT
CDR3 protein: CASEFGQGGTEAFF

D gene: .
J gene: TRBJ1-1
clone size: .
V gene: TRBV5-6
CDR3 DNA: TGTGCCAGCAGCTTGGCCCGTACTGGCACTGAAGCTTTCTTT
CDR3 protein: CASSLARTGTEAFF

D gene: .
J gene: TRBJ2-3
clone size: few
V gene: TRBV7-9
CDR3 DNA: TGTGCCAGCACCGGTGGAGACAGACTAGATACGCAGTATTTT
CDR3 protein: CASTGGDRLDTQYF

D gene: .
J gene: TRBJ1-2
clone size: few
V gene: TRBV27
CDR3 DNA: TGTGCCAGCAGTAACACACAGTCCGGCTATGGCTACACCTTC
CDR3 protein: CASSNTQSGYGYTF

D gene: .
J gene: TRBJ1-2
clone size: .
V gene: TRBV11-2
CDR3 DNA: TGTGCCAGCAGCCGCCAGCCTTGGGACACAGCTAACTATGGCTACACCTTC
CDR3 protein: CASSRQPWDTANYGYTF

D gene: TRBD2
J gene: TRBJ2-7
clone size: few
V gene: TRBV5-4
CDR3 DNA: TGTGCCAGCAGCCACTCACTAGCGGGATTCTCCTACGAGCAGTACTTC
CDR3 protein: CASSHSLAGFSYEQYF

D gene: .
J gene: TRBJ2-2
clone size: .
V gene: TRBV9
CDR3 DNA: TGTGCCAGCAGCGGGTTACAGACCACCGGGGAGCTGTTTTTT
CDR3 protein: CASSGLQTTGELFF

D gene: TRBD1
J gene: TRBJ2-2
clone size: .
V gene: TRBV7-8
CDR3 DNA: TGTGCCAGCAGCTTAGTGCGGACAGGATACACCGGGGAGCTGTTTTTT
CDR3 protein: CASSLVRTGYTGELFF

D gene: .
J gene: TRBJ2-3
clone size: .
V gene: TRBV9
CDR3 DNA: TGTGCCAGCAGCGTAGGGTCGGGCGGGCCCAGCACAGATACGCAGTATTTT
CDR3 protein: CASSVGSGGPSTDTQYF

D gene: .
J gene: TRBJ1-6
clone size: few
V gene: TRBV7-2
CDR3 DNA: TGTGCCAGCAGCTTATTCATAAGCTCCTATAATTCACCCCTCCACTTT
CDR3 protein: CASSLFISSYNSPLHF

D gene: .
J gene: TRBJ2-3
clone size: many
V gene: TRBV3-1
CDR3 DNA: TGTGCCAGCAGCCAAGAGTTCACAGATACGCAGTATTTT
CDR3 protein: CASSQEFTDTQYF

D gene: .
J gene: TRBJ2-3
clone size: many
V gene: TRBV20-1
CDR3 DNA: TGCAGTGCTGGTTGGTCAGATACGCAGTATTTT
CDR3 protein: CSAGWSDTQYF

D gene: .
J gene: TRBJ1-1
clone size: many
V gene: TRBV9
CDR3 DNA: TGTGCCAGCGCCGAGAACATGAACACTGAAGCTTTCTTT
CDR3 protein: CASAENMNTEAFF

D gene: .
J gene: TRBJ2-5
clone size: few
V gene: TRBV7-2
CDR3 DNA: TGTGCCAGCAGCTTAGCGACAGGACTAGTGGGGGAGACCCAGTACTTC
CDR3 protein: CASSLATGLVGETQYF

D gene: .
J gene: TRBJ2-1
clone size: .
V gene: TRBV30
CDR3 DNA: TGTGCCTGGAGCCGGGCAGGGGTCGATGAGCAGTTCTTC
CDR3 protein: CAWSRAGVDEQFF

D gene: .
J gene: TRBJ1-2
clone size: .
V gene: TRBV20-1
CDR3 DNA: TGCAGTGCTCGACTGGGGACGGCTCCTGTCTACACCTTC
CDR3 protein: CSARLGTAPVYTF

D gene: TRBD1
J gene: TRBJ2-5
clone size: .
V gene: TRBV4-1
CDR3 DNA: TGCGCCAGCAGGGGAAGGGGACAGGGGGAACTCTTCGATTTGGAGACCCAGTACTTC
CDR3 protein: CASRGRGQGELFDLETQYF